The rows below give T cell receptor beta chains drawn from one sample of a study of blood T cell repertoires in COVID-19. The protocol was immunoSEQ multiplex PCR, while the TCRdb copy is restricted to in-frame clones and leaves out a portion. This table holds about 230,000 clones, 80% to 90% found once. Sequenced: peripheral blood. The receptor source for this set is a woman older than 75 with active or convalescent COVID-19. CDR3s include the opening cysteine and the closing phenylalanine or tryptophan. The D gene is left open where the match is weak. Expanded clones are given a class, and other clones once, few, many or no size at all.

clone_size: few
d_call: .
j_call: TRBJ2-1
v_call: TRBV5-1
cdr3_nt: TGCGCCAGCAGCGGCACAGGGTCCTACAATGAGCAGTTCTTC
cdr3_aa: CASSGTGSYNEQFF

clone_size: once
d_call: TRBD1
j_call: TRBJ1-4
v_call: TRBV7-9
cdr3_nt: TGTGCCAGCAGCGTCGGGGGGACAGGGATTGAAAAACTGTTTTTT
cdr3_aa: CASSVGGTGIEKLFF

clone_size: .
d_call: TRBD2
j_call: TRBJ2-5
v_call: TRBV5-4
cdr3_nt: TGTGCCAGCAGCTCCGGGACTAGTGGAGAGACCCAGTACTTC
cdr3_aa: CASSSGTSGETQYF

clone_size: .
d_call: .
j_call: TRBJ2-5
v_call: TRBV7-9
cdr3_nt: TGTGCCAGCAGCTCTGACTACTCGGAGACCCAGTACTTC
cdr3_aa: CASSSDYSETQYF

clone_size: .
d_call: TRBD1
j_call: TRBJ1-1
v_call: TRBV28
cdr3_nt: TGTGCCAGCAGTTCTGGACAGGCCTCCAGGGAGGCTTTCTTT
cdr3_aa: CASSSGQASREAFF

clone_size: .
d_call: .
j_call: TRBJ2-6
v_call: TRBV7-3
cdr3_nt: TGTGCCACCGGTGACTCTGGGGCCAACGTCCTGACTTTC
cdr3_aa: CATGDSGANVLTF

clone_size: .
d_call: TRBD1
j_call: TRBJ1-1
v_call: TRBV28
cdr3_nt: TGTGCCAGCAGTTTGGCGACAGGGGCGATGAACACTGAAGCTTTCTTT
cdr3_aa: CASSLATGAMNTEAFF

clone_size: .
d_call: TRBD1
j_call: TRBJ2-7
v_call: TRBV5-1
cdr3_nt: TGCGCCAGCAGCTTTGGGGGACAGGCTTTATACGAGCAGTACTTC
cdr3_aa: CASSFGGQALYEQYF

clone_size: .
d_call: .
j_call: TRBJ2-5
v_call: TRBV18
cdr3_nt: TGTGCCAGCTCACCCAGGTACCAAGAGACCCAGTACTTC
cdr3_aa: CASSPRYQETQYF

clone_size: .
d_call: .
j_call: TRBJ1-2
v_call: TRBV12-3/TRBV12-4
cdr3_nt: TGTGCCAGCAGTGCCCAGGGGTACTATGGCTACACCTTC
cdr3_aa: CASSAQGYYGYTF

clone_size: .
d_call: TRBD1
j_call: TRBJ1-1
v_call: TRBV19
cdr3_nt: TGTGCCAGTAGTAGGGACAGGGGGAACACTGAAGCTTTCTTT
cdr3_aa: CASSRDRGNTEAFF

clone_size: .
d_call: TRBD2
j_call: TRBJ2-5
v_call: TRBV19
cdr3_nt: TGTGCCAGTAGTATTTCAGCGGGGGGAGGAGAGACCCAGTACTTC
cdr3_aa: CASSISAGGGETQYF

clone_size: .
d_call: .
j_call: TRBJ2-1
v_call: TRBV3-1/TRBV3-2
cdr3_nt: TGTGCCAGCAGCCGACGGGAGAGGTCCTACAATGAGCAGTTCTTC
cdr3_aa: CASSRRERSYNEQFF

clone_size: .
d_call: .
j_call: TRBJ2-7
v_call: TRBV4-2
cdr3_nt: TGTGCCAGCAGCCAAGAGGACAGAGGCTACGAGCAGTACTTC
cdr3_aa: CASSQEDRGYEQYF

clone_size: .
d_call: .
j_call: TRBJ1-6
v_call: TRBV9
cdr3_nt: TGTGCCAGCAGCGTAGGTGCGTCACCCCTCCACTTT
cdr3_aa: CASSVGASPLHF

clone_size: .
d_call: .
j_call: TRBJ2-7
v_call: TRBV3-1/TRBV3-2
cdr3_nt: TGTGCCCCCAATCCAATAGGGGACATCTCCTACGAGCAGTACTTC
cdr3_aa: CAPNPIGDISYEQYF

clone_size: .
d_call: .
j_call: TRBJ2-5
v_call: TRBV9
cdr3_nt: TGTGCCAGCAGTCAAGGTGATGGTCGAGGGGAGACCCAGTACTTC
cdr3_aa: CASSQGDGRGETQYF

clone_size: .
d_call: TRBD1
j_call: TRBJ1-2
v_call: TRBV7-2
cdr3_nt: TGTGCCAGCAGCAGGGACAGGTCTTTAAACTACACCTTC
cdr3_aa: CASSRDRSLNYTF

clone_size: .
d_call: .
j_call: TRBJ2-7
v_call: TRBV6-2/TRBV6-3
cdr3_nt: TGTGCCAGCAGCCAATTCCGGCTAGCTTCATACGAGCAGTACTTC
cdr3_aa: CASSQFRLASYEQYF

clone_size: .
d_call: .
j_call: TRBJ2-1
v_call: TRBV5-1
cdr3_nt: TGCGCCAGCAGCTTGGTGGGGGCTTGGAATGAGCAGTTCTTC
cdr3_aa: CASSLVGAWNEQFF

clone_size: once
d_call: TRBD2
j_call: TRBJ2-5
v_call: TRBV7-9
cdr3_nt: TGTGCCAGCAGTTCCTCAACCTTTGGCGGGGGGGCCCAAGAGACCCAGTACTTC
cdr3_aa: CASSSSTFGGGAQETQYF

clone_size: .
d_call: .
j_call: TRBJ1-2
v_call: TRBV4-3
cdr3_nt: TGCGCCAGCAGCCAAGAGAACAGGGCTAACTATGGCTACACCTTC
cdr3_aa: CASSQENRANYGYTF

clone_size: .
d_call: .
j_call: TRBJ2-2
v_call: TRBV5-4
cdr3_nt: TGTGCCAGCAGCTTTCACGCAGGGTCGAACACCGGGGAGCTGTTTTTT
cdr3_aa: CASSFHAGSNTGELFF

clone_size: .
d_call: .
j_call: TRBJ2-2
v_call: TRBV9
cdr3_nt: TGTGCCAGCAGCGTACTGGGGACTTCCTTAATTAACACCGGGGAGCTGTTTTTT
cdr3_aa: CASSVLGTSLINTGELFF

clone_size: .
d_call: .
j_call: TRBJ1-5
v_call: TRBV2
cdr3_nt: TGTGCCAGCAGTCGGGACATCAAGAATCAGCCCCAGCATTTT
cdr3_aa: CASSRDIKNQPQHF

clone_size: .
d_call: .
j_call: TRBJ1-1
v_call: TRBV6-5
cdr3_nt: TGTGCCAGCAGTAGGGGAGGGAGCACTGAAGCTTTCTTT
cdr3_aa: CASSRGGSTEAFF

clone_size: .
d_call: TRBD1
j_call: TRBJ1-1
v_call: TRBV5-5
cdr3_nt: TGTGCCAGCAGCACTTACAGGGGGCTCCCTGAAGCTTTCTTT
cdr3_aa: CASSTYRGLPEAFF

clone_size: .
d_call: TRBD2
j_call: TRBJ2-3
v_call: TRBV11-3
cdr3_nt: TGTGCCAGCAGCCCCCGGGAGGGGGGTCGGACAGATACGCAGTATTTT
cdr3_aa: CASSPREGGRTDTQYF

clone_size: .
d_call: TRBD1
j_call: TRBJ1-1
v_call: TRBV6-2/TRBV6-3
cdr3_nt: TGTGCCAGCAGTTACCGAATCGGGACAGAGAACACTGAAGCTTTCTTT
cdr3_aa: CASSYRIGTENTEAFF

clone_size: .
d_call: TRBD1
j_call: TRBJ1-4
v_call: TRBV6-2/TRBV6-3
cdr3_nt: TGTGCCAGCAGTTCCGGACAGGGGGCTGCAACTAATGAAAAACTGTTTTTT
cdr3_aa: CASSSGQGAATNEKLFF

clone_size: once
d_call: TRBD1
j_call: TRBJ1-1
v_call: TRBV19
cdr3_nt: TGTGCCAGTAGTTCCCGAGGGACAGGGGGCACTGAAGCTTTCTTT
cdr3_aa: CASSSRGTGGTEAFF

clone_size: .
d_call: .
j_call: TRBJ2-3
v_call: TRBV7-8
cdr3_nt: TGTGCCAGCAGCTTAATCGGCACAGATACGCAGTATTTT
cdr3_aa: CASSLIGTDTQYF

clone_size: .
d_call: TRBD1
j_call: TRBJ2-7
v_call: TRBV7-9
cdr3_nt: TGTGCCAGCAGCTTACGGGCAGGGGGCCGCTACGAGCAGTACTTC
cdr3_aa: CASSLRAGGRYEQYF

clone_size: .
d_call: .
j_call: TRBJ1-4
v_call: TRBV6-5
cdr3_nt: TGTGCCACAATGAGGGTTGGTGAAAAACTGTTTTTT
cdr3_aa: CATMRVGEKLFF

clone_size: .
d_call: .
j_call: TRBJ2-1
v_call: TRBV20-1
cdr3_nt: TGCAGTGGACTTTCCTACAATGAGCAGTTCTTC
cdr3_aa: CSGLSYNEQFF

clone_size: .
d_call: TRBD2
j_call: TRBJ2-7
v_call: TRBV10-2
cdr3_nt: TGCGCCAGCAGCCTAGCGGGAGGGAAAGGCGAGCAGTACTTC
cdr3_aa: CASSLAGGKGEQYF

clone_size: .
d_call: TRBD1
j_call: TRBJ1-2
v_call: TRBV7-3
cdr3_nt: TGTGCCAGCAGCTTGGACAGGGGGTACGGCTACACCTTC
cdr3_aa: CASSLDRGYGYTF

clone_size: .
d_call: TRBD1
j_call: TRBJ1-1
v_call: TRBV12-3/TRBV12-4
cdr3_nt: TGTGCCAGCAGTTTACGTCGGGACAGTATGGTATTCTTT
cdr3_aa: CASSLRRDSMVFF

clone_size: .
d_call: .
j_call: TRBJ2-7
v_call: TRBV28
cdr3_nt: TGTGCCAGCGCGGGCGGGATCTCCTACGAGCAGTACTTC
cdr3_aa: CASAGGISYEQYF

clone_size: .
d_call: .
j_call: TRBJ1-1
v_call: TRBV10-3
cdr3_nt: TGTGCCACCCAGACAGATAACACTGAAGCTTTCTTT
cdr3_aa: CATQTDNTEAFF

clone_size: once
d_call: TRBD2
j_call: TRBJ2-1
v_call: TRBV5-1
cdr3_nt: TGCGCCAGCAGCATCCTGGGGACTAGCGGGAGGGCATCCACCCCTCTTAATGAGCAGTTCTTC
cdr3_aa: CASSILGTSGRASTPLNEQFF

clone_size: .
d_call: TRBD1
j_call: TRBJ1-1
v_call: TRBV6-6
cdr3_nt: TGTGCCAGCAGTTCTGACAGGGGGCGCACTGAAGCTTTCTTT
cdr3_aa: CASSSDRGRTEAFF

clone_size: .
d_call: TRBD2
j_call: TRBJ2-2
v_call: TRBV15
cdr3_nt: TGTGCCGCCGGACTAGCGGGAGTTTTGGGCACCGGGGAGCTGTTTTTT
cdr3_aa: CAAGLAGVLGTGELFF

clone_size: .
d_call: TRBD1
j_call: TRBJ2-7
v_call: TRBV3-1/TRBV3-2
cdr3_nt: TGTGCCAGCAGCCAAATGGGACAGACCGTGGGGGAGCAGTACTTC
cdr3_aa: CASSQMGQTVGEQYF